The 11 T cell receptor beta chains listed next were all sequenced from one sample in a study of blood T cell repertoires in COVID-19. Sequenced by immunoSEQ multiplex PCR; TCRdb stores in-frame clones only, minus some. The sample carries more than 250,000 clones, 70% to 90% recorded once. The sequenced sample was PBMCs or T cells enriched from blood (not recorded which). All receptors derive from a young man who had recovered from COVID-19.

The V gene is TRBV7-9, the J gene TRBJ1-1, with D maybe TRBD1 (5 bases). Between the trimmed V and J ends, which lost 2 bases and 4 bases, there was a span of 23 bases. This CDR3 contains 18 residues. Germline V CDR1 and CDR2: SEHNR, FQNEAQ (reference sequence). CDR3: CASSLSRGFVGRGTEAFF. DNA for the CDR3: TGTGCCAGCAGCTTAAGTAGGGGTTTTGTGGGGCGAGGCACTGAAGCTTTCTTT.

The chain employs TRBV7-9 and TRBJ2-7, with 9 bases identical to TRBD1. Trimming removed 4 bases from V and 4 bases from J; junction bases left unmatched: 5. Germline loops: CDR1 SEHNR, CDR2 FQNEAQ (reference sequence). CDR3 length equals 14 residues. The CDR3 spells CASSSRDRVYEQYF. The CDR3 DNA is TGTGCCAGCAGCTCCCGGGACAGGGTTTACGAGCAGTACTTC. The whole variable domain, filled in from reference TRBV7-9 and TRBJ2-7, reads DTGVSQNPRHKITKRGQNVTFRCDPISEHNRLYWYRQTLGQGPEFLTYFQNEAQLEKSRLLSDRFSAERPKGSFSTLEIQRTEQGDSAMYLCASSSRDRVYEQYFGPGTRLTVT.

The rearrangement uses TRBV4-3 and TRBJ2-7; 7 nucleotides agree with TRBD1. Trimming at V came to 3 bases and at J to 6 bases, leaving 11 bases not matched to a gene. Germline loops: CDR1 LGHNA, CDR2 YSLEER. This CDR3 region has 15 residues. The CDR3 sequence: CASSQDRDSYSEQYF. CDR3 sequence (DNA): TGCGCCAGCAGCCAGGACCGGGACAGTTATAGCGAGCAGTACTTC.

This clone has at least ten counts. The chain has TRBV30 and TRBJ1-2, with D possibly being TRBD1 (6 bases). This CDR3 comprises 12 residues. V was clipped by 2 bases and J by 8 bases, with 12 bases between them. In germline, CDR1 is GTSNPN, CDR2 SVGIG (reference sequence). The DNA of the CDR3 is TGTGCCTGGAGTATTCAGGGGTACGGCTACACCTTC. This translates into CAWSIQGYGYTF.

This clone was picked up a small number of times. The chain uses TRBV30 and TRBJ1-2, with D uncertain. From germline, CDR1 is GTSNPN and CDR2 SVGIG (reference sequence). The CDR3 loop spans 13 amino acids. V lost 0 bases, J lost 8 bases, and 13 bases lay in between. The CDR3 loop is CAWSVVPPRGYTF. CDR3 DNA: TGTGCCTGGAGTGTAGTCCCCCCGCGCGGCTACACCTTC.

Here the CDR3 DNA reads TGTGCCAGCAGTTCCCTTGGACTAGAGGAGACCCAGTACTTC. Translating it yields CASSSLGLEETQYF. The genes are TRBV27 and TRBJ2-5; TRBD2 aligns across 7 bases. This CDR3 contains 14 residues. Germline trimming cut 4 bases from V and 5 bases from J; bases unmatched to any gene: 7. From germline, CDR1 is MNHEY and CDR2 SMNVEV (reference sequence).

Regarding this clone: Other DNA sequences in this specimen translate into the identical CDR3. This chain uses TRBV12-3 or TRBV12-4 with TRBJ1-2; weak D call: TRBD1 (6 bases). The CDR3 spans 13 residues. V lost 2 bases, J lost 4 bases, and 8 bases lay in between. In nucleotides, the CDR3 is TGTGCCAGCAGTTTACAGGGGTCCTATGGCTACACCTTC. It codes for CASSLQGSYGYTF.

The chain is built from TRBV5-1 and TRBJ2-7; 13 bases agree with TRBD2. The V and J ends lost 2 bases and 3 bases, in that order; junction bases with no gene match: 5. Germline CDR1 is SGHRS and CDR2 is YFSETQ. The CDR3 is 16 amino acids. The CDR3 coding sequence is TGCGCCAGCAGCTTAGGACTAGCGGGGGACCACTACGAGCAGTACTTC. Amino acids: CASSLGLAGDHYEQYF.

The CDR3 DNA reads as TGTGCCAGCAGAACAATACCCCAACGACAGGAATATGGCTACACCTTC. Residues: CASRTIPQRQEYGYTF. V and J are TRBV2 and TRBJ1-2, with a weak D call TRBD1 (6 bases). V was shortened by 6 bases and J by 5 bases, with 22 bases between the two germline ends. This CDR3 comprises 16 residues. The germline gives CDR1 SNHLY, CDR2 FYNNEI.

The chain employs TRBV19 and TRBJ1-1; D may be TRBD1 (5 bases). Trimming shortened V by 5 bases and J by 1 base, and 14 bases separated the two germline ends. Germline CDR1 LNHDA, CDR2 SQIVND (reference sequence). The length of the CDR3 is 15 residues. This chain's CDR3 is CASSPLSGANTEAFF. The CDR3 coding sequence is TGTGCCAGTAGTCCTTTGTCTGGGGCGAACACTGAAGCTTTCTTT.

This clone was seen just once. This rearrangement joins TRBV29-1 to TRBJ2-2, with D unclear. CDR1 and CDR2 from the germline V gene are SQVTM and ANQGSEA. Trimming pared 1 base from V and 5 bases from J, leaving 11 bases between. This CDR3 region has 14 residues. Here the CDR3 reads CSVEAAPRTGELFF. CDR3 DNA: TGCAGCGTTGAAGCCGCCCCGAGGACCGGGGAGCTGTTTTTT.